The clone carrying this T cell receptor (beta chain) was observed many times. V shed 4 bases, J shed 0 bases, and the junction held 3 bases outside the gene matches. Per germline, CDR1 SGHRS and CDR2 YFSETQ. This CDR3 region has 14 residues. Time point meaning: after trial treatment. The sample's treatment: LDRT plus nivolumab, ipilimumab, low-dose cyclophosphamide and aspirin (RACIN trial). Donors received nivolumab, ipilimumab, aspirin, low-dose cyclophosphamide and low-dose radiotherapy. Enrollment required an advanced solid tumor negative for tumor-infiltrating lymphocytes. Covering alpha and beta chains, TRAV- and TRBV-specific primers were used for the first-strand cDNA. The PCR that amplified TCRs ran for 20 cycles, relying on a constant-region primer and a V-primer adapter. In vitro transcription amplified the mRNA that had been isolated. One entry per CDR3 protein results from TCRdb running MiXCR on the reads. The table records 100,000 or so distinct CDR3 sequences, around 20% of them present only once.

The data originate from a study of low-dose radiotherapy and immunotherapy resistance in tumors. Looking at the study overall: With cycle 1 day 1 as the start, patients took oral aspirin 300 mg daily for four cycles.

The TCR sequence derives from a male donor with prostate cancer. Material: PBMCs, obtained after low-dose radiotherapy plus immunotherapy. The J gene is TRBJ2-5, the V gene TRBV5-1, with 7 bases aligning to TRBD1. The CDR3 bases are TGCGCCAGCAGCCCGGGACAGTACCAAGAGACCCAGTACTTC. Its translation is CASSPGQYQETQYF.